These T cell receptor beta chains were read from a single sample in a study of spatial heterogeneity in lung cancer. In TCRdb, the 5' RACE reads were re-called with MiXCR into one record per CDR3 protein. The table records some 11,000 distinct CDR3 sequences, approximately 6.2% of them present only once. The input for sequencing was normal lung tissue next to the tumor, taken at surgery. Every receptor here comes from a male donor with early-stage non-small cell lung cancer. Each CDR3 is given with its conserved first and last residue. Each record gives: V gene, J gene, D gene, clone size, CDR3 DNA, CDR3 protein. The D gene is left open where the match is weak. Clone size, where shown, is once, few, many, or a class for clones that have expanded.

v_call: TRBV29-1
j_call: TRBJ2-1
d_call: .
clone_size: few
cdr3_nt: TGCAGCGTTGATGGGGGGACGACAGGGTGGAACTACAATGAGCAGTTCTTC
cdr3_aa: CSVDGGTTGWNYNEQFF

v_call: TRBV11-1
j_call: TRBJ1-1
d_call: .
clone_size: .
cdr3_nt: TGTGCCAGCAGCTACCAGGAGGGGGCTGAAGCTTTCTTT
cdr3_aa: CASSYQEGAEAFF

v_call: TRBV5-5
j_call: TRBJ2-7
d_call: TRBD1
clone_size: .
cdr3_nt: TGTGCCAGCAGCCCCATCACGAGCAGGGGGAGCGAGCAGTACTTC
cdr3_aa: CASSPITSRGSEQYF

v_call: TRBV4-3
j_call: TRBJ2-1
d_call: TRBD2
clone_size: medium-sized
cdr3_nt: TGCGCCAGCAGCCAAGATCTAGCGGGAGAAGGTAATGAGCAGTTCTTC
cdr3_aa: CASSQDLAGEGNEQFF

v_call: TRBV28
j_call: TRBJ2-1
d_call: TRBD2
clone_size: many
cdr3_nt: TGTGCCAGCAGTCCTAGCGGGAGCTCCTACAATGAGCAGTTCTTC
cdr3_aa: CASSPSGSSYNEQFF

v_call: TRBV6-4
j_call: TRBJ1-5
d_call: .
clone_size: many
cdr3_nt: TGTGCCAGCAGATACTCACCCGGGAAGGGTCGGCAGCCCCAGCATTTT
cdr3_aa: CASRYSPGKGRQPQHF

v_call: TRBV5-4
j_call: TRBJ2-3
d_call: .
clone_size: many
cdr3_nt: TGTGCCAGCAGGCCCGAACTGGGGGCGAGAACAGATACGCAGTATTTT
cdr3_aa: CASRPELGARTDTQYF

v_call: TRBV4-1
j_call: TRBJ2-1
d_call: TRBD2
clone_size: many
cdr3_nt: TGCGCCAGCAGCCAAGAGTTGGAACGTACTAGCGGATACAATGAGCAGTTCTTC
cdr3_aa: CASSQELERTSGYNEQFF

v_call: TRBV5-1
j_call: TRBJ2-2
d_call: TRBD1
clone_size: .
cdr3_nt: TGCGCCAGCAGCCCCCGGACAGGGAAACGTGACGGGGAGCTGTTTTTT
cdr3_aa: CASSPRTGKRDGELFF

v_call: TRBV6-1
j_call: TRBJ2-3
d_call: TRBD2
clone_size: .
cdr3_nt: TGTGCCAGCAGTGAAAGAGAGCGGGAGACAGATACGCAGTATTTT
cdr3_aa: CASSERERETDTQYF

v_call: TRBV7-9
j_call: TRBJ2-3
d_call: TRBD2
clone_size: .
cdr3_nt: TGTGCCAGCAGCCTAACTAGCGGGAGGAGGACAGATACGCAGTATTTT
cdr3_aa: CASSLTSGRRTDTQYF

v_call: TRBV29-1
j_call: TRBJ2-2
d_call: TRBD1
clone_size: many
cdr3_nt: TGCAGCGTTATAACCGGGACAGGGCTGGGCGGGGAGCTGTTTTTT
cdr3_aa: CSVITGTGLGGELFF

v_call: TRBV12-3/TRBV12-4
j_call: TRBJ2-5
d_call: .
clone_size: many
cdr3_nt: TGTGCCAGCAGTTTAGCGCTGGGCCGTGTGTCAGAGACCCAGTACTTC
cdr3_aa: CASSLALGRVSETQYF

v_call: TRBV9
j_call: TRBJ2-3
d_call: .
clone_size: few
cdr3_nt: TGTGCCAGCAGCGGGCGGACAGGGAGGGCAGATACGCAGTATTTT
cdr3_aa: CASSGRTGRADTQYF

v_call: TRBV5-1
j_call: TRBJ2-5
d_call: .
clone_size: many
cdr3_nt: TGCGCCAGCAGCCTCGGCGGGGAAGAGACCCAGTACTTC
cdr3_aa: CASSLGGEETQYF

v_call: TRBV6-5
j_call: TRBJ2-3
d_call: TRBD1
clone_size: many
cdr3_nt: TGTGCCAGCAGTTACTCGGACAGGGGTATAGATACGCAGTATTTT
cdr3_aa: CASSYSDRGIDTQYF

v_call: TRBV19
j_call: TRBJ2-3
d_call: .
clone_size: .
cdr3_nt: TGTGCCAGTAGTCGGGGGCGGAGGGGAGATACGCAGTATTTT
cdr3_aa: CASSRGRRGDTQYF

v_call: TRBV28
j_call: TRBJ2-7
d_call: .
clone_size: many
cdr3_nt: TGTGCCAGCAGTTTGAATCCCGCCGAGCAGTACTTC
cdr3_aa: CASSLNPAEQYF

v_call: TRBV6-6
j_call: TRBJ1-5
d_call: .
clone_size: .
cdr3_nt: TGTGCCAGCAGTTTACAGGGTGCTGGCAATCAGCCCCAGCATTTT
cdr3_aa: CASSLQGAGNQPQHF

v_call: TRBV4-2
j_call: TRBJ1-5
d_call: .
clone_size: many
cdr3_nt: TGTGCCAGCAGCCAAGATTGGGACTTCGATCAGCCCCAGCATTTT
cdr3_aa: CASSQDWDFDQPQHF

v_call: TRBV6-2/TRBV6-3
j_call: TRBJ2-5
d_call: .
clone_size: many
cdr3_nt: TGTGCCAGCAGAGGGGAAAGAGAGACCCAGTACTTC
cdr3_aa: CASRGERETQYF

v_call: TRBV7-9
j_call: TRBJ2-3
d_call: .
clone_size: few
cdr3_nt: TGTGCCAGCAGCTTAGCGGGCGCCTACACAGATACGCAGTATTTT
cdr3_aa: CASSLAGAYTDTQYF

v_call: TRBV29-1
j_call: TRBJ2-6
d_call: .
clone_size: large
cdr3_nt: TGCAGCGTTGTCTGGGCAGGGGACATCTCTGGGGCCAACGTCCTGACTTTC
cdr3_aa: CSVVWAGDISGANVLTF

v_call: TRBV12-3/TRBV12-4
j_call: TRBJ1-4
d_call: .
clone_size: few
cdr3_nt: TGTGCCAGCAGCTTTGGGACCGAGGGGCCAAAACTGTTTTTT
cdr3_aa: CASSFGTEGPKLFF

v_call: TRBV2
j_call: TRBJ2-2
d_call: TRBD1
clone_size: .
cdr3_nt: TGTGCCAGCAGTCGGACAGGGATGACCGGGGAGCTGTTTTTT
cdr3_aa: CASSRTGMTGELFF

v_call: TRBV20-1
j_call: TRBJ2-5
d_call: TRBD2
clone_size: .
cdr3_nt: TGCAGTGCTAGAGATAGGCGGGAGGGCTTTGGGGAGACCCAGTACTTC
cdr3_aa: CSARDRREGFGETQYF

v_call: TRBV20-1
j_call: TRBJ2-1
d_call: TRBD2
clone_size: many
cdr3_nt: TGCAGTGTCCCTAGCGGGACCTACAATGAGCAGTTCTTC
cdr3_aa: CSVPSGTYNEQFF

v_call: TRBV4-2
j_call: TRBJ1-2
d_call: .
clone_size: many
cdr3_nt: TGTGCCAGCAGCCAAGATCAAGGAGGGAGCTATGGCTACACCTTC
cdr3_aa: CASSQDQGGSYGYTF

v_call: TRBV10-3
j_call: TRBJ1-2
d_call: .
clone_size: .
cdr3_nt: TGTGCCATCAGTGAGTCCGGGAACTATGGCTACACCTTC
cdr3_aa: CAISESGNYGYTF

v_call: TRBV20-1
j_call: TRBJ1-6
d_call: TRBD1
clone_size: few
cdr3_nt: TGCAGTGCTCAGACTGGCAGGGGGGTCAATTCACCCCTCCACTTT
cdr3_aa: CSAQTGRGVNSPLHF

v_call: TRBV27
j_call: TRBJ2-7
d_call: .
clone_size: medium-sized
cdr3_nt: TGTGCCAGCAGTTTATCACTAACGAGTTGGACCGAGCAGTACTTC
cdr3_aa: CASSLSLTSWTEQYF

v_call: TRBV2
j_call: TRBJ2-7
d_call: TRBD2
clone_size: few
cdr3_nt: TGTGCCAGCACTGAAGGTGGGGTAGCGGGTACCAGCTCCTACGAGCAGTACTTC
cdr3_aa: CASTEGGVAGTSSYEQYF

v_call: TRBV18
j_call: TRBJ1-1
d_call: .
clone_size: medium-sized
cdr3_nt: TGTGCCAGCTCACTACAAGGCGTTAACACTGAAGCTTTCTTT
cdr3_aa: CASSLQGVNTEAFF

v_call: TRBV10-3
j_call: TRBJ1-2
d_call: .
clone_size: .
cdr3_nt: TGTGCCATCAGTGTCCAGGAGCTCAGCACTAACTATGGCTACACCTTC
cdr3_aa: CAISVQELSTNYGYTF

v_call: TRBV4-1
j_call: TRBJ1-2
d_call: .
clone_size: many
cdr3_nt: TGCGCCAGCAGCCAATCGGGTTCAGGGACGTCTGGCTACACCTTC
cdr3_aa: CASSQSGSGTSGYTF

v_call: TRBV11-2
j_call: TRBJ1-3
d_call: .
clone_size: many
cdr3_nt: TGTGCCAGCAGCTTCACAGGGAACTATGGAAACACCATATATTTT
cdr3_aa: CASSFTGNYGNTIYF

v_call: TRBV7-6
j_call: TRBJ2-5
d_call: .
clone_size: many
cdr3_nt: TGTGCCAGCAGCTTAGGCTCAGTCCAAGAGACCCAGTACTTC
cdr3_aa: CASSLGSVQETQYF

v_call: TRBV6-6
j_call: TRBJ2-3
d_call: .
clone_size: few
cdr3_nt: TGTGCCAGCAGCTTACAGGGAGATACGCAGTATTTT
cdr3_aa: CASSLQGDTQYF

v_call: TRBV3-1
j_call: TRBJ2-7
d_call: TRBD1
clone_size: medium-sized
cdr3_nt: TGTGCCAGCAGCCAAGGAGCGACAGGGGCCTACGAGCAGTACTTC
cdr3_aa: CASSQGATGAYEQYF

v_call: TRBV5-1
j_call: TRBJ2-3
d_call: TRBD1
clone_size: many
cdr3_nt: TGCGCCAGCACCGATCAACCAGGGGGTTTAAGCACAGATACGCAGTATTTT
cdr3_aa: CASTDQPGGLSTDTQYF

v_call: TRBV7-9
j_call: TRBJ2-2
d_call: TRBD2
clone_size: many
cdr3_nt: TGTGCCAGCAGCTCAATCGCGGGGGGTTACACCGGGGAGCTGTTTTTT
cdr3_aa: CASSSIAGGYTGELFF

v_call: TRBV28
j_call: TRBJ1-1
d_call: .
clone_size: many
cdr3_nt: TGTGCCGCAAGGGGGAACACTGAAGCTTTCTTT
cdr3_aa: CAARGNTEAFF

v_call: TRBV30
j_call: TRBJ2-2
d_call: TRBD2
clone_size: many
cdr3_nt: TGTGCCTGGCCCGGGACTAGCGATTACACCGGGGAGCTGTTTTTT
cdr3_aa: CAWPGTSDYTGELFF

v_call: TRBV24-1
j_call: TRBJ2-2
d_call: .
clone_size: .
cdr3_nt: TGTGCCACCAGTGTCCAGGGTCGAGCCGGGGAGCTGTTTTTT
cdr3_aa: CATSVQGRAGELFF

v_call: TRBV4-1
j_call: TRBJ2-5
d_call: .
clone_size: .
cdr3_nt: TGCGCCAGCAGCCAAGTGGCAGGGCCGGTAGAGACCCAGTACTTC
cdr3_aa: CASSQVAGPVETQYF

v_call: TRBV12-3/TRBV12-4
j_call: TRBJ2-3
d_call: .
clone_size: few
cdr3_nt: TGTGCCAGCAGCCTGGAAAGTTCGCAGTATTTT
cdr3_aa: CASSLESSQYF

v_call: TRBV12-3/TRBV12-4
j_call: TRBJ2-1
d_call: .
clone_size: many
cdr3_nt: TGTGCCAGCAGTTTAGGACTAGGGGGGGCTGGGAATGAGCAGTTCTTC
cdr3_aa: CASSLGLGGAGNEQFF

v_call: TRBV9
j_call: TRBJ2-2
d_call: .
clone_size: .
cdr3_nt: TGTGCCAGCAGCGTAGACAACACCGGGGAGCTGTTTTTT
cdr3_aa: CASSVDNTGELFF

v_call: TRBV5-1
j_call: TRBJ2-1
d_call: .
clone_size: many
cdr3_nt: TGCGCCAGCAGCTACGGGACTTCTCAGAGCTCCTACAATGAGCAGTTCTTC
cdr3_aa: CASSYGTSQSSYNEQFF

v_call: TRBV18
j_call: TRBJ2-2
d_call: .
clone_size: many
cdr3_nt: TGTGCCAGCTCACCACGGCAAACCGGGGAGCTGTTTTTT
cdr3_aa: CASSPRQTGELFF

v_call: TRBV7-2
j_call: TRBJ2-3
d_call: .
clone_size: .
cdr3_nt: TGTGCCAGCAGCCTACTTGCGGGATTTCCAGATACGCAGTATTTT
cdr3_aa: CASSLLAGFPDTQYF

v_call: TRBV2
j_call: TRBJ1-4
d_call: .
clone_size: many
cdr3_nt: TGTGCCAGCACTACATGGGTCGAAAAACTGTTTTTT
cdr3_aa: CASTTWVEKLFF

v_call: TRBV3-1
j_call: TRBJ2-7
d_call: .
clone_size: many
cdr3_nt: TGTGCCAGCAGCCCACAGGGGAGGTACGAGCAGTACTTC
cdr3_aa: CASSPQGRYEQYF

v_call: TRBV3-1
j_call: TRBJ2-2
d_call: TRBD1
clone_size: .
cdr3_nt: TGTGCCAGCAGCCAAGGTGTGATCTGGACAGGGGGTAACACCGGGGAGCTGTTTTTT
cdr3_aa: CASSQGVIWTGGNTGELFF

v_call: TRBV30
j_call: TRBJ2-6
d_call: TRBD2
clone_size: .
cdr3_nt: TGTGCCTCCCCCTGGGAGGGGATAGCTGGGGCCAACGTCCTGACTTTC
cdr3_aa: CASPWEGIAGANVLTF

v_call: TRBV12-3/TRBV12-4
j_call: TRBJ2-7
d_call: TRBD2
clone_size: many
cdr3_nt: TGTGCCAGCAGTTTGGGGCTAGCGGGAGCCGAGCAGTACTTC
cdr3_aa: CASSLGLAGAEQYF

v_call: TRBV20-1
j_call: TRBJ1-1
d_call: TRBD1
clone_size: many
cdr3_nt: TGCAGTGCTAGTACAGGGGGGGGTATGAACACTGAAGCTTTCTTT
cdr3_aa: CSASTGGGMNTEAFF